This T cell receptor (beta chain) was observed in a study of neurological immune-mediated disorders. TCRdb itself ran the 5' RACE reads through MiXCR, one entry per CDR3 protein. The repertoire holds roughly 48,000 distinct CDR3 sequences, with about 5.6% as singletons. The count of this clonotype is one. There are 14 residues in the CDR3. The J segment lost 5 bases and the V segment lost 4 bases, leaving 7 bases of the junction unmatched. Germline-derived CDR1 and CDR2 are WSHSY and SAAADI. The sequenced sample consisted of CD4+ T cells from blood. V is TRBV10-2 and J is TRBJ1-1; 7 bases map to TRBD1. This TCR derives from a woman aged 18-29 years with multiple sclerosis. The CDR3 is CASSVKGAWTEAFF. CDR3 coding DNA: TGCGCCAGCAGTGTAAAGGGGGCTTGGACTGAAGCTTTCTTT.